The 13 T cell receptor beta chains reported below all come from one sample, sequenced in a study of T cells after yellow fever vaccination. One entry per CDR3 protein, called by TCRdb with MiXCR from the 5' RACE reads. This table has approximately 550,000 distinct CDR3 sequences, roughly 19% appearing once. Sequenced material: PBMCs, taken 15 days after the yellow fever booster vaccination. Source of these receptors: a man aged 25-45 years who received the YFV17D yellow fever vaccine.

This chain joins TRBV5-4 and TRBJ1-2; D unclear. The CDR3 sequence is 13 residues long. Germline CDR1 reads SGHNT; CDR2 reads YYREEE (reference sequence). Trimming removed 0 bases at V and 8 bases at J, with 11 bases between. CDR3 protein: CASSLGLGEGYTF. Here the CDR3 DNA reads TGTGCCAGCAGCTTGGGATTGGGAGAAGGCTACACCTTC.

V and J are TRBV3-1 and TRBJ1-5; tentatively, D is TRBD1 (5 bases). With 1 base removed from V and 0 bases from J, the gap between germline ends came to 7 bases. The CDR3 sequence is 15 residues long. Per the germline V gene, CDR1 is LGHDT and CDR2 is YNNKEL (reference sequence). The CDR3 spells CASSQGDGSNQPQHF. The CDR3, as DNA: TGTGCCAGCAGCCAAGGGGACGGTAGCAATCAGCCCCAGCATTTT.

This clonotype was picked up a small number of times. The V call is TRBV29-1, the J call TRBJ2-1, with D unclear. V lost 5 bases and J lost 0, with 8 bases in between. The germline V gene encodes CDR1 SQVTM and CDR2 ANQGSEA. CDR3 length equals 13 residues. The CDR3 coding sequence is TGCAGCGTTAAGGCGGTCTCCTACAATGAGCAGTTCTTC. Its protein product is CSVKAVSYNEQFF.

This chain joins TRBV5-1 and TRBJ2-2; the match to TRBD1 covers 9 bases. Germline values: CDR1 SGHRS, CDR2 YFSETQ. CDR3 length: 16 residues. With 3 bases clipped from V and 3 bases from J, the junction kept 6 bases outside the gene matches. The CDR3: CASSSQGAMDTGELFF. The CDR3 DNA reads as TGCGCCAGCAGCTCACAGGGGGCGATGGACACCGGGGAGCTGTTTTTT.

The chain has TRBV9 and TRBJ2-5; tentative D call: TRBD1 (6 bases). The CDR3 totals 11 residues. V lost 7 bases and J lost 5, with 9 bases in between. Germline-derived CDR1 and CDR2 are SGDLS and YYNGEE. This chain's CDR3 is CASARGETQYF. DNA of the CDR3: TGTGCCAGCGCTAGGGGGGAGACCCAGTACTTC.

This clonotype was seen more than once but under ten times. The chain joins TRBV20-1 to TRBJ2-7; the match to TRBD1 covers 11 bases. V lost 5 bases and J lost 2; bases outside the gene matches: 5. Germline lookup yields CDR1 DFQATT and CDR2 SNEGSKA (reference sequence). This CDR3 contains 14 residues. The CDR3 DNA reads TGCAGTGCTCCTCGGACAGGGGGCACCTACGAGCAGTACTTC. This translates into CSAPRTGGTYEQYF.

The V call is TRBV12-3 or TRBV12-4, the J call TRBJ2-7, with 10 nucleotides matching TRBD1. This CDR3 has 15 amino acids. J was trimmed by 4 bases and V by 7 bases; bases with no gene match: 10. The CDR3 DNA is TGTGCCAGCAACCCGACAGGGGGCTTTTGGTACGAGCAGTACTTC. Protein product: CASNPTGGFWYEQYF.

The J gene is TRBJ1-5, the V gene TRBV24-1; TRBD1 might be the D (5 bases). The CDR3 is 12 residues long. Germline loops: CDR1 KGHDR, CDR2 SFDVKD. Trimming pared 5 bases from V and 9 bases from J, leaving 10 bases between. CDR3 DNA sequence: TGTGCCACCAGTGCCGGGGCTGGGCCCCAGCATTTT. This gives the protein CATSAGAGPQHF.

The rearrangement links TRBV5-5 to TRBJ1-4, with a possible D match to TRBD1 (6 bases). V shed 0 bases and J shed 8 bases, with 11 bases lying between them. CDR3 length: 14 amino acids. Germline V gene sequence: CDR1 SGHKS, CDR2 YYEKEE (reference sequence). CDR3 residues: CASSLATGKEKLFF. CDR3 coding DNA: TGTGCCAGCAGCTTGGCTACAGGGAAGGAAAAACTGTTTTTT.

Many counts were recorded for this clonotype. The chain recombines TRBV18 with TRBJ2-7; D remains unclear. Between the trimmed V and J ends, which lost 4 bases and 4 bases, there was a span of 5 bases. The CDR3 is 11 amino acids. Germline V gene sequence: CDR1 KGHSH, CDR2 LQKENI. The DNA of the CDR3 is TGTGCCAGCTCACAGGAATACGAGCAGTACTTC. It translates to CASSQEYEQYF.

V is TRBV12-3 or TRBV12-4 and J is TRBJ2-1; 13 positions match TRBD2. The CDR3 has 15 residues. Trimming cost V 11 bases and J 7 bases; bases outside gene matches: 11. The DNA of the CDR3 is TGTGCCGGCACTGGACTGGGACTAGCGGGGAATGAGCAGTTCTTC. Protein product: CAGTGLGLAGNEQFF.

CDR3 DNA: TGCGCCAGCAGCTTGGGGACTACGGAAATCGGGCAGTACTTC. Translated: CASSLGTTEIGQYF. V gene TRBV5-1 combines with J gene TRBJ2-7, with D tentatively TRBD2 (6 bases). The CDR3 is 14 amino acids. Trimming stripped 0 bases from V and 9 bases from J, with 16 bases between. CDR1 SGHRS and CDR2 YFSETQ come from the germline V gene.

V and J are TRBV6-2 or TRBV6-3 and TRBJ1-5; TRBD1 might be the D (6 bases). V gave up 0 bases and J gave up 9 bases, with 12 bases separating them. Per the germline V gene, CDR1 is MNHEY and CDR2 is SVGEGT. The CDR3 is 14 residues long. In DNA form, the CDR3 reads TGTGCCAGCAGTTACTCGGGACAACCTGGGCCCCAGCATTTT. The encoded protein is CASSYSGQPGPQHF.